These T cell receptor beta chains were read from a single sample in a study of post-analysis software for immune sequencing data. TCRdb called the PCR reads again in MiXCR, with one record for every CDR3 protein. In the table there are about 540,000 distinct CDR3 sequences, around a third of which are singletons. The specimen sequenced was blood. Receptors originate from a girl under 18 with multiple sclerosis. Each CDR3 is given with its conserved first and last residue. The order of the fields is V gene, J gene, clone size, D gene, CDR3 protein, CDR3 DNA. The D gene is left open where the match is weak. Only some rows state a clone size, as once, few, many or a class for expanded clones.

v_gene: TRBV12-3/TRBV12-4
j_gene: TRBJ1-1
abundance: NA
d_gene: TRBD1
CDR3aa: CASRPGTGWGMNTEAFF
CDR3nt: TGTGCCAGCAGGCCCGGGACAGGGTGGGGGATGAACACTGAAGCTTTCTTT

v_gene: TRBV6-5
j_gene: TRBJ1-2
abundance: many
d_gene: NA
CDR3aa: CASSYSRNYGYTF
CDR3nt: TGTGCCAGCAGTTACTCTCGAAACTATGGCTACACCTTC

v_gene: TRBV6-2/TRBV6-3
j_gene: TRBJ1-1
abundance: NA
d_gene: NA
CDR3aa: CASSQQGKDSTEAFF
CDR3nt: TGTGCCAGCAGTCAACAGGGAAAGGATAGCACTGAAGCTTTCTTT

v_gene: TRBV12-3/TRBV12-4
j_gene: TRBJ2-6
abundance: NA
d_gene: NA
CDR3aa: CASSLQGGLSGANVLTF
CDR3nt: TGTGCCAGCAGTTTACAGGGGGGACTCTCTGGGGCCAACGTCCTGACTTTC

v_gene: TRBV5-1
j_gene: TRBJ1-5
abundance: few
d_gene: TRBD1
CDR3aa: CACSLEGAPTQPQHF
CDR3nt: TGTGCCTGCAGCTTGGAGGGGGCGCCGACTCAGCCCCAGCATTTT

v_gene: TRBV2
j_gene: TRBJ2-1
abundance: NA
d_gene: TRBD1
CDR3aa: CASNPGQYNEQFF
CDR3nt: TGTGCCAGCAACCCGGGACAGTACAATGAGCAGTTCTTC

v_gene: TRBV20-1
j_gene: TRBJ2-1
abundance: NA
d_gene: NA
CDR3aa: CSAAQGTQLADEQFF
CDR3nt: TGCAGTGCCGCACAGGGGACACAACTAGCGGATGAGCAGTTCTTC

v_gene: TRBV20-1
j_gene: TRBJ1-5
abundance: few
d_gene: NA
CDR3aa: CSAIRTGRANQPQHF
CDR3nt: TGCAGTGCTATCCGGACGGGTCGGGCCAATCAGCCCCAGCATTTT

v_gene: TRBV11-2
j_gene: TRBJ1-2
abundance: NA
d_gene: NA
CDR3aa: CASSSTKAPNYGYTF
CDR3nt: TGTGCCAGCAGCTCGACAAAGGCCCCTAACTATGGCTACACCTTC

v_gene: TRBV20-1
j_gene: TRBJ1-4
abundance: NA
d_gene: NA
CDR3aa: CSARRVPTNEKLFF
CDR3nt: TGCAGTGCTCGAAGGGTCCCCACTAATGAAAAACTGTTTTTT

v_gene: TRBV5-1
j_gene: TRBJ2-3
abundance: few
d_gene: TRBD1
CDR3aa: CASSRDRVGTDTQYF
CDR3nt: TGCGCCAGCAGCCGTGACAGGGTTGGGACAGATACGCAGTATTTT

v_gene: TRBV13
j_gene: TRBJ2-1
abundance: many
d_gene: TRBD2
CDR3aa: CASSLGGGYNEQFF
CDR3nt: TGTGCCAGCAGCTTAGGCGGGGGGTACAATGAGCAGTTCTTC

v_gene: TRBV27
j_gene: TRBJ2-1
abundance: NA
d_gene: TRBD2
CDR3aa: CASSSRLAGGNEQFF
CDR3nt: TGTGCCAGCAGTTCGAGACTAGCGGGGGGAAATGAGCAGTTCTTC